This T cell receptor beta chain was identified in a study of blood T cell repertoires in COVID-19. Study information: Acute and convalescent COVID-19 specimens originated in the United States, Italy and Spain. Sources were T cells, B-cell-depleted T cells, or PBMCs; the material itself was cDNA or gDNA.

This clone was counted a single time. Exposed enrollees had met someone with a PCR-confirmed or clinician-diagnosed COVID-19 case at some point within the 2 weeks before study entry. The CDR3 has 11 amino acids. The germline V gene has CDR1 SNHLY and CDR2 FYNNEI. Trimming removed 6 bases from V and 8 bases from J, with 10 bases in between. Original handling: The authors estimated nucleated cell counts from reference gene primer amplification. This table comes from immunoSEQ multiplex PCR, and its TCRdb copy is limited to in-frame clones, with some not included. D and trimming come from the DNA, and the V and J calls and clone size come from that table. This sample carries 260,000 or so clones, 83% of them seen once, and the ten largest clones take approximately 3.8%.

The source of this sequence is a woman aged 40-49 years who had been exposed to COVID-19. This chain uses TRBV2 with TRBJ1-1, with a tentative D call TRBD1 (6 bases). Sequences were obtained from PBMCs or T cells enriched from blood (not recorded which). The DNA for the CDR3 is TGTGCCAGCAGAATCCAGGGGGAAGCTTTCTTT. It specifies CASRIQGEAFF.